The 31 T cell receptor beta chains below all came from one sample that was sequenced in a study of blood T cell repertoires in COVID-19. TCRdb keeps only in-frame clones here, not all; method: immunoSEQ multiplex PCR. The sample gives roughly 130,000 clones, 90% of which show up once; under 4.5% is in the top ten. Input material: peripheral blood. These receptors came from a man over 45 with active COVID-19.

This chain connects TRBV11-3 to TRBJ2-1; the match to TRBD2 covers 8 bases. Germline V gives CDR1 SGHNT, CDR2 YENEEA. The junction had 8 bases not matched to a gene; V was cut back by 10 bases and J by 9 bases. The CDR3 is 12 amino acids. CDR3 DNA sequence: TGTGCCACCAAGATAGCGGGAAGTGAGCAGTTCTTC. It translates to CATKIAGSEQFF. The variable domain in full, with the rest retrieved from reference TRBV11-3 and TRBJ2-1, is EAGVVQSPRYKIIEKKQPVAFWCNPISGHNTLYWYLQNLGQGPELLIRYENEEAVDDSQLPKDRFSAERLKGVDSTLKIQPAELGDSAVYLCATKIAGSEQFFGPGTRLTVL.

CDR3 in DNA: TGTGCCAGCACCAAGACAGGGGGTCGGACCGGGGAGCTGTTTTTT. Translated, it gives CASTKTGGRTGELFF. The J gene is TRBJ2-2, the V gene TRBV2; 9 bases align to TRBD1. There are 15 residues in the CDR3. Losses at the gene ends were 7 bases for V and 5 bases for J; bases not matched to a gene: 8. Germline V CDR1 and CDR2: SNHLY, FYNNEI.

V and J are TRBV19 and TRBJ1-1, with 12 bases matching TRBD1. The CDR3 is 16 amino acids. Losses at the gene ends were 10 bases for V and 0 bases for J; bases not matched to a gene: 9. Germline V lookup: CDR1 LNHDA, CDR2 SQIVND (reference sequence). Here the CDR3 DNA reads TGTGCCACCGGGGACAGGGGGCAGGGAATGAACACTGAAGCTTTCTTT. Translation gives CATGDRGQGMNTEAFF.

This clone was found once. The rearrangement joins TRBV6-4 to TRBJ2-5; D may be TRBD2 (5 bases). Looked up from germline, CDR1 is MRHNA and CDR2 is SNTAGT. This CDR3 contains 15 residues. V was clipped by 10 bases and J by 3 bases, with 21 bases between them. CDR3 sequence reads: CATRLITGIKETQYF. The CDR3 coding sequence is TGTGCCACCCGGCTCATAACCGGGATCAAAGAGACCCAGTACTTC.

The chain carries TRBV11-3 and TRBJ1-2; the match to TRBD1 covers 8 bases. Germline loops: CDR1 SGHNT, CDR2 YENEEA. The CDR3 runs to 14 residues. The J segment lost 5 bases and the V segment lost 4 bases, leaving 6 bases of the junction unmatched. The CDR3, as DNA: TGTGCCAGCAGCTGGACAGGGACAAAATATGGCTACACCTTC. Protein: CASSWTGTKYGYTF.

The chain is built from TRBV25-1 and TRBJ1-1; D remains ambiguous. The CDR3 spans 13 residues. Germline assignment: CDR1 MGHDK and CDR2 SYGVNS. V dropped 8 bases and J dropped 0 bases, with 10 bases sitting between them. Written as DNA, the CDR3 is TGTGCCAGCCGATCAGTGATGAACACTGAAGCTTTCTTT. Translated, it gives CASRSVMNTEAFF.

The chain's CDR3 is CASSQRQGDYNEQFF. DNA of the CDR3: TGTGCCAGCAGCCAGAGGCAGGGGGACTACAATGAGCAGTTCTTC. The rearrangement uses TRBV7-3 and TRBJ2-1; 7 nucleotides agree with TRBD1. V was clipped by 5 bases and J by 3 bases; unmatched bases: 7. CDR3 size: 15 residues. Per the germline V gene, CDR1 is SGHTA and CDR2 is FQGTGA.

The chain recombines TRBV12-1 with TRBJ2-2; whether TRBD2, the table's D call, matches the DNA was not checked. TRBV12-1 is assigned pseudogene status. The CDR3 has 17 residues. In DNA, the CDR3 is TGTGCCAGCACCACCTTCCCTAGCGGGAGGGGCGCCGGGGAGCTGTTTTTT. Translation gives CASTTFPSGRGAGELFF.

This clone was found a few times. The chain joins TRBV11-3 to TRBJ2-2; 9 bases fit TRBD2. The CDR3 has 21 amino acids. Germline CDR1 SGHNT, CDR2 YENEEA. Unmatched junction bases numbered 17, after V lost 0 bases and J lost 3 bases. The CDR3 loop reads CASSLERGLAPFESYTGELFF. DNA for the CDR3: TGTGCCAGCAGCTTAGAACGGGGACTAGCCCCTTTTGAATCTTACACCGGGGAGCTGTTTTTT.

The chain employs TRBV11-2 and TRBJ2-1; D gene unclear. V dropped 2 bases and J dropped 4 bases, with 6 bases sitting between them. The germline CDR1 and CDR2 sequences are SGHAT and FQNNGV. The CDR3 has 13 residues. This CDR3 is CASSLMQYNEQFF. CDR3 nucleotides: TGTGCCAGCAGCTTAATGCAGTACAATGAGCAGTTCTTC. Combining the CDR3 with reference TRBV11-2 and TRBJ2-1 gives the whole variable domain EAGVAQSPRYKIIEKRQSVAFWCNPISGHATLYWYQQILGQGPKLLIQFQNNGVVDDSQLPKDRFSAERLKGVDSTLKIQPAKLEDSAVYLCASSLMQYNEQFFGPGTRLTVL.

The genes are TRBV18 and TRBJ2-7, with TRBD2 matching 9 bases. Trimming cost V 4 bases and J 2 bases; bases outside gene matches: 9. CDR3 length: 16 amino acids. The V gene's germline CDR1 is KGHSH and CDR2 LQKENI. In DNA, the CDR3 is TGTGCCAGCTCACAGACTAGCGGACTATCTACCTACGAGCAGTACGTC. It is translated as CASSQTSGLSTYEQYV.

The chain has TRBV2 and TRBJ1-2; no firm D call. Germline-derived CDR1 and CDR2 are SNHLY and FYNNEI. The CDR3 covers 12 residues. Trimming left V 6 bases short and J 5 bases short, with 10 bases between. This chain's CDR3 is CASSLTSYGYTF. CDR3 nucleotide sequence: TGTGCCAGCAGCCTGACTTCATATGGCTACACCTTC.

The CDR3: CASSDSGTFPETQYF. The CDR3 DNA is TGTGCCAGCAGTGATTCAGGGACTTTCCCAGAGACCCAGTACTTC. This chain links TRBV2 with TRBJ2-5, with a tentative D call TRBD2 (6 bases). In germline, CDR1 is SNHLY, CDR2 FYNNEI. V lost 3 bases to trimming and J lost 4 bases, with 15 bases between them. This CDR3 is 15 amino acids long.

The chain carries TRBV6-5 and TRBJ2-1; 8 nucleotides match TRBD1. This CDR3 contains 15 residues. The J segment lost 7 bases and the V segment lost 6 bases, leaving 11 bases of the junction unmatched. Germline V gene lookup returns CDR1 MNHEY and CDR2 SVGAGI. The CDR3 loop is CASSFSGRQGNEQFF. Written as DNA, the CDR3 is TGTGCCAGCAGCTTTTCCGGCCGACAGGGGAATGAGCAGTTCTTC.

The chain has TRBV5-4 and TRBJ2-2; D ambiguous. The V gene's germline CDR1 is SGHNT and CDR2 YYREEE (reference sequence). The CDR3 loop spans 17 amino acids. V was cut by 0 bases and J by 0 bases, with 12 bases left in between. The CDR3 nucleotides are TGTGCCAGCAGCTTGGAAGGTCGCGGCGCGAACACCGGGGAGCTGTTTTTT. Protein: CASSLEGRGANTGELFF.

The chain has TRBV14 and TRBJ2-5; D unclear. Germline CDR1 is SGHDN and CDR2 is FVKESK. The CDR3 is made up of 13 amino acids. V gave up 6 bases and J gave up 5 bases, with 13 bases separating them. CDR3 sequence (DNA): TGTGCCAGCAGACTTAAACTGTGGGAGACCCAGTACTTC. Translation: CASRLKLWETQYF. Together with reference TRBV14 and TRBJ2-5, the CDR3 gives the full variable domain: EAGVTQFPSHSVIEKGQTVTLRCDPISGHDNLYWYRRVMGKEIKFLLHFVKESKQDESGMPNNRFLAERTGGTYSTLKVQPAELEDSGVYFCASRLKLWETQYFGPGTRLLVL.

This chain joins TRBV29-1 and TRBJ2-1; 7 positions agree with TRBD2. V was pared by 7 bases and J by 6 bases, with 15 bases of the junction left unmatched. The CDR3 length is 15 residues. Germline assignment: CDR1 SQVTM and CDR2 ANQGSEA. The CDR3 reads CSGGTFRGRVNEQFF. For the CDR3, the DNA is TGCAGCGGGGGAACGTTTCGCGGGAGAGTCAATGAGCAGTTCTTC.

The genes are TRBV7-9 and TRBJ2-7; 10 bases fit TRBD1. CDR1 and CDR2 from the germline V gene are SEHNR and FQNEAQ (reference sequence). The CDR3 runs to 16 residues. J gave up 2 bases and V 0 bases, and 4 bases lay outside the gene matches. The CDR3 protein is CASSLAIGTGAYEQYF. CDR3 nucleotides: TGTGCCAGCAGCTTAGCGATCGGGACAGGGGCCTACGAGCAGTACTTC. The entire variable domain, with the rest obtained from reference TRBV7-9 and TRBJ2-7, is as follows: DTGVSQNPRHKITKRGQNVTFRCDPISEHNRLYWYRQTLGQGPEFLTYFQNEAQLEKSRLLSDRFSAERPKGSFSTLEIQRTEQGDSAMYLCASSLAIGTGAYEQYFGPGTRLTVT.

The chain combines TRBV11-2 with TRBJ2-7; 10 bases line up with TRBD1. CDR3 size: 15 residues. V lost 5 bases and J lost 4; bases outside the gene matches: 8. Germline CDR1 reads SGHAT; CDR2 reads FQNNGV. The CDR3 bases are TGTGCCAGCAGCCTAACGGGACAGGGGTTTTACGAGCAGTACGTC. Its protein product is CASSLTGQGFYEQYV.

The chain combines TRBV15 with TRBJ2-3; TRBD2 agrees at 12 bases. Germline V gives CDR1 LNHNV, CDR2 YYDKDF (reference sequence). The CDR3 covers 18 residues. V was pared by 0 bases and J by 0 bases, with 4 bases of the junction left unmatched. CDR3 coding DNA: TGTGCCACCAGCAGAGATCGGCTAGCGGGGGGGAGCACAGATACGCAGTATTTT. Translating it yields CATSRDRLAGGSTDTQYF.

The V call is TRBV4-1, the J call TRBJ2-1, with 15 bases lining up with TRBD2. The CDR3 runs to 18 residues. Germline trimming cut 3 bases from V and 2 bases from J; bases unmatched to any gene: 5. CDR1 and CDR2 (germline): MGHRA, YSYEKL. CDR3 protein: CASSHPGLAGGPYNEQFF. In nucleotides, the CDR3 is TGCGCCAGCAGCCACCCCGGACTAGCGGGAGGGCCCTACAATGAGCAGTTCTTC.

The chain couples TRBV3-1 (or the pseudogene TRBV3-2) to TRBJ1-6; D ambiguous. CDR1 and CDR2 from the germline V gene are LGHDT and YNNKEL (reference sequence). This CDR3 comprises 13 residues. The ends were cut back, 1 base at V and 6 bases at J, with 4 bases in the middle. CDR3 sequence (DNA): TGTGCCAGCAGCCAAGGAGGTAATTCACCCCTCCACTTT. As protein: CASSQGGNSPLHF.

CDR3: CASSARLTGITEAFF. DNA of the CDR3: TGTGCCAGCAGCGCTAGACTGACAGGGATAACTGAAGCTTTCTTT. The gene calls are TRBV9 and TRBJ1-1; 7 bases align to TRBD1. The CDR3 has 15 residues. Germline V gives CDR1 SGDLS, CDR2 YYNGEE. V lost 3 bases and J lost 5; bases outside the gene matches: 10.

The chain recombines TRBV4-1 with TRBJ1-2, with D unclear. Germline loops: CDR1 MGHRA, CDR2 YSYEKL. This CDR3 has 14 amino acids. Trimming took off 1 base at V and 5 bases at J, with 11 bases between the two ends. In DNA form, the CDR3 reads TGCGCCAGCAGCCAAGGCGGCCAGCCATATGGCTACACCTTC. Its translation is CASSQGGQPYGYTF.

This clone showed up just once. The V call is TRBV6-2 or TRBV6-3, the J call TRBJ1-1; 11 bases align to TRBD1. V lost 4 bases to trimming and J lost 4 bases; unmatched junction nucleotides: 2. The CDR3 runs to 14 residues. The germline V gene has CDR1 MNHEY and CDR2 SVGEGT. The DNA for the CDR3 is TGTGCCAGCAGTTCGGGACAGGGGGTCACTGAAGCTTTCTTT. As protein: CASSSGQGVTEAFF.

This rearrangement joins TRBV6-5 to TRBJ1-1, with 9 positions matching TRBD1. This CDR3 has 14 residues. With 6 bases clipped from V and 4 bases from J, the junction kept 6 bases outside the gene matches. Looked up from germline, CDR1 is MNHEY and CDR2 is SVGAGI. CDR3 nucleotides: TGTGCCAGCAGCCAGGACAGGGGATCCACTGAAGCTTTCTTT. This encodes CASSQDRGSTEAFF.

The rearrangement links TRBV7-9 to TRBJ1-5, with D maybe TRBD1 (5 bases). Germline CDR1 is SEHNR and CDR2 is FQNEAQ (reference sequence). The CDR3 is made up of 13 amino acids. The V end was cut by 2 bases, the J end by 7 bases, with 9 bases between. The CDR3: CASSLQGPQPQHF. The CDR3 DNA is TGTGCCAGCAGCTTACAGGGCCCACAGCCCCAGCATTTT.

This chain uses TRBV12-3 or TRBV12-4 with TRBJ1-2, with 7 bases aligning to TRBD1. CDR3 length: 13 residues. With 6 bases clipped from V and 0 bases from J, the junction kept 1 base outside the gene matches. CDR3 residues: CASRDRSNYGYTF. CDR3 sequence (DNA): TGTGCCAGCAGGGACAGGTCTAACTATGGCTACACCTTC.

This chain links TRBV6-6 with TRBJ2-5; the match to TRBD1 covers 11 bases. Germline V CDR1 and CDR2: MNHNY, SVGAGI (reference sequence). V trimming: 5 bases; J trimming: 1 base; junction bases outside the gene matches: 6. The CDR3 is 16 amino acids. Written as DNA, the CDR3 is TGTGCCAGCAGTAAAGGGGGGACAGGGGGCCAAGAGACCCAGTACTTC. Encoded protein: CASSKGGTGGQETQYF.

This rearrangement joins TRBV11-3 to TRBJ2-5; TRBD1 agrees at 8 bases. Unmatched junction bases numbered 6, after V lost 4 bases and J lost 5 bases. This CDR3 is 14 amino acids long. The germline gives CDR1 SGHNT, CDR2 YENEEA. CDR3 nucleotides: TGTGCCAGCAGCTCAGGACAGGGCGGGGAGACCCAGTACTTC. This sequence encodes CASSSGQGGETQYF.

The chain uses TRBV19 and TRBJ1-1; 8 bases are a match to TRBD1. J gave up 3 bases and V 5 bases, and 17 bases lay outside the gene matches. Germline CDR1 and CDR2: LNHDA and SQIVND (reference sequence). The CDR3 spans 18 residues. Here the CDR3 reads CASSSRRGRVAVHTEAFF. The CDR3 bases are TGTGCCAGTAGTTCCCGCAGGGGGCGCGTAGCTGTCCACACTGAAGCTTTCTTT.